This TCR beta chain was sequenced during a study of cytomegalovirus exposure and HLA in healthy donors (dated by TCRdb to the late 2010s). A note on the overall study: In an earlier analysis of 450 to 750 of the donors, 276 Gb of sequence data and 100 million or so unique TCR beta sequences from some 170 million T cells were reported. An early release that covered several hundred HLA-typed donors contained approximately 300 gigabases of sequencing data and approximately 85 million unique TCR sequences. Of the roughly 410 genotyped donors, roughly 80% were placed in the genetic ancestry cluster associated with self-reported Caucasian donors. The aim of the study was to test whether cataloging public T cell receptors could identify signatures of past pathogen exposure. Using immunosequencing, the study profiled T cell repertoires from around 670 subjects and related those repertoires to cytomegalovirus serostatus. Along with the roughly 670-subject first cohort, a separate validation cohort of over a hundred different subjects was used. High-throughput TCR immunosequencing, statistical association of individual TCRs with disease status, and machine learning were combined to predict cytomegalovirus infection status. A later analysis re-examined previously published TCR beta repertoires from about 700 donors and added high-resolution HLA genotyping to investigate patterns of TCR occurrence. Rather than drawing on any new phenotypic data, the later analysis identified candidate immune exposures from TCR beta sequences and the way those sequences occurred across donors. An earlier analysis of around 640 of the donors used high-throughput TCR beta sequencing to judge whether each TCR beta V gene segment behaved as functional or pseudogenic. Donor age, sex, ethnicity and CMV serostatus were collected together with the repertoire data. A later genetic analysis used genome-wide SNP genotypes for 398 of the 666 donors, treating that subset as a discovery cohort. Every discovery cohort repertoire had been produced on one sequencing platform. HLA typing included class I and class II loci at four-digit resolution. The number of typed donors differed by locus: about 620-640 for A, B, C, DRB1 and DQB1; 522 for DQA1; some 590 for DPA1; and about 450 for DPB1. Because of strong linkage in the cohort, 4 to 6 DR-DQ haplotypes were treated as single units for association and clustering. On average, around 240,000 unique TCR beta nucleotide sequences were sequenced per donor among 350 to 400 genotyped donors of the cohort, with around 19% of those sequences being non-productive. What the research found in general, with its limitations: The study gave a list of under 200 TCR beta chains associated with cytomegalovirus. Presence/absence analyses assumed roughly uniform sequencing depth across donors, an assumption that may not hold. A later analysis found that HLA-associated TCR beta chains were more clonally expanded and had lower generation probabilities than equally common non-associated chains. For the cohort, immune exposure information was limited to CMV serostatus. Most TCR sequences were seen in very few donors, while some public TCRs were found in many individuals. A later analysis found that TCR association rates varied across HLA loci, with DRB1 alleles showing the most associated TCRs and HLA-C alleles the fewest. The classifier was reported to diagnose cytomegalovirus status with high specificity and sensitivity in both the original cohort and the validation cohort. The 87-base-pair reads could not distinguish some IMGT-functional V segments, including TRBV6-2 and TRBV6-3, so those segments were excluded. Only TCR beta chains were sequenced in this cohort, and the absence of alpha or paired-chain data limited detectable features. In a later analysis, over 15,000 TCR beta sequences were associated with specific HLA alleles at a false discovery rate of 0.05. The authors suggested that the approach could potentially be extended to other disease states and immunological phenotypes. In vitro tests confirmed that a few of the cytomegalovirus-associated TCR beta chains recognize cytomegalovirus antigens. Strong co-occurrence of HLA alleles, especially DR and DQ, made assigning TCR associations to individual alleles difficult. V-gene and J-gene trimming of TCR beta chains was associated with a missense DCLRE1C variant in a later genetic analysis, and the association was replicated in an independent cohort. A group of highly shared sequence variants was considered likely to be a technical artifact of the sequencing pipeline. Several of the top co-occurrence clusters appeared to be linked to parvovirus B19, influenza, CMV and Epstein-Barr virus, according to a later analysis. A later analysis found that most CMV-associated TCR beta chains appeared HLA-restricted, with HLA associations seemingly driven largely by CMV exposure. Broadly in line with IMGT annotations, most TCR beta V segments showed up in productive rearrangements about 87% or about 30% of the time in an earlier analysis of several hundred of the donors. About 15 rarely observed V segments, including chromosome 9 orphons, were excluded from the earlier analysis of almost 600 of the donors because counts were too low. Linkage disequilibrium might explain the correlated functional status among segregating V segments, but an unknown experimental factor could not be excluded. A later genetic analysis reported fewer N-insertions in productive TCRs among donors in an Asian-associated ancestry cluster than the roughly 640-donor mean. A further reported finding was that TCR beta sequences accurately predicted the HLA-A and HLA-B alleles for most subjects in the first cohort. Because HLA typing was unavailable for some donors at each locus, only the typed subset was used in association tests.

The cohort consisted of 650 to 850 healthy bone marrow donors. At the time of sampling, every cohort member was nominally healthy, though immune exposures that went unrecorded were likely present. The donor was CMV seronegative and was included in the group of a few hundred seronegative cohort members. Every donor gave a peripheral blood sample, and the peripheral blood mononuclear cells from that sample were used for TCR beta sequencing. Genomic DNA was extracted from the blood cell samples with the Qiagen DNeasy Blood Extraction Kit. Ends trimmed: V by 4 bases, J by 1 base; bases unmatched to a gene: 3. Taken from the germline V gene, the CDR1 and CDR2 loops are SNHLY and FYNNEI. The CDR3 numbers 17 residues from cysteine through phenylalanine. Only the CDR3 DNA stays, 51 bases, in frame from base 1. A note on this clone: Its antigen has not been determined. It has no much larger one-base neighbor in the sample; base qualities were not kept.

The library was obtained by the immunoSEQ multiplex PCR assay. For the multiplex PCR, a mixture combining 60 forward primers for TCR Vbeta segments and 13 reverse primers for TCR Jbeta segments was used. The CDR3 region of rearranged TCR beta genes was amplified from genomic DNA with a multiplex PCR assay. On the Illumina HiSeq System, the amplified TCR beta libraries were sequenced as 87-base-pair reads. In the source study's methods: Across the 640 or so repertoires, a later analysis counted 75 million to 90 million unique TCR beta chains, around 11 million of which were shared by at least two donors. A nearest-neighbor algorithm error-corrected the raw reads and collapsed the reads into unique sequences, merging closely related sequences to remove PCR and sequencing errors. V, D and J gene segments were assigned by aligning CDR3 sequences to IMGT reference sequences. For a sequence to be retained, a match of at least six nucleotides to both a V gene segment and a J gene segment was required. A rearrangement was called productive if the CDR3 had no stop codons and remained in frame with V and J, and every other rearrangement was called non-productive. Following IMGT convention, CDR3 was defined as the stretch from the second conserved V-encoded cysteine to the conserved J-encoded phenylalanine. The earlier analysis of some 600 of the donors excluded sequences that lacked an unambiguous match to a single V gene segment. An earlier analysis of 450 to 650 of the donors called V segments functional above 56.7% productive rearrangements and segregating when the between-donor standard deviation exceeded 5%. A statistical classification framework was developed to diagnose cytomegalovirus status using the catalog of TCR beta chain sequences. In a later analysis, V and J genes were assigned by comparing TCR nucleotide sequences against IMGT/GENE-DB human TR gene sequences. A later analysis assigned CDR3 sequences and most-parsimonious VDJ recombination scenarios with the TCRdist pipeline. In a later analysis, each TCR beta chain was defined by its CDR3 amino acid sequence together with its V-gene family, and reads without a unique V-gene family were excluded. As a way to deal with suspected cross-contamination and a sequencing artifact, a later analysis dropped under 600 nucleotide sequences that were highly shared and had low generation probability. In a later analysis, a clonal expansion index for each public chain was calculated from normalized within-repertoire ranks of inferred template counts. A later analysis computed generation probabilities with a VDJ recombination model fitted to out-of-frame rearrangements, and checked the results against IGoR. Hypergeometric tests were used in a later analysis to score TCR-TCR, TCR-HLA and TCR-CMV co-occurrence, with a repertoire-size bias correction applied to the TCR pairs. A later analysis estimated false discovery rates by permuting HLA or CMV assignments 20 times. A later analysis grouped co-occurring TCRs with DBSCAN, adding TCRdist sequence similarity when clustering within HLA-allele-positive subsets. Co-occurrence clustering excluded repertoires with fewer than 30,000 or more than 120,000 public chains, plus five with anomalous nucleotide sharing. In its TCRdb copy, this immuneACCESS table keeps in-frame sequences only and misses some clones. Where compared with another copy, unresolved V genes explain less than half of these, and the others have no known cause. That table furnishes V, J and clone size, whereas the DNA furnished D and trimming. For this sample the table gives approximately 100,000 clones, of which around 66% were detected only once. The ten largest clones add up to about 3.9% of the sample.

The receptor chain draws on TRBV2 and TRBJ2-3, with TRBD2 matching 15 junction bases. This TCR was recovered from a man under 40 in good health and CMV-seronegative. The material sequenced was PBMCs. The CDR3 region reads CASSGTSGRGRTDTQYF. The nucleotides are TGTGCCAGCAGTGGGACTAGCGGGAGGGGGCGCACAGATACGCAGTATTTT.